This T cell receptor beta chain was captured in a study of blood T cells in healthy people across ages. Alongside a J-beta primer mix, a sample-barcoded 5' primer served in a second PCR lasting about 7 to 11 cycles. TCRdb used MiXCR to reprocess the 5' RACE reads, holding one entry per CDR3 protein. The repertoire consists of about 780,000 distinct CDR3 sequences, with about 46% occurring once and the leading ten covering about a sixth. V shed 8 bases, J shed 9 bases, and the junction held 7 bases outside the gene matches. Germline values: CDR1 MNHEY, CDR2 SVGEGT. The CDR3 loop spans 13 amino acids. Extraction of total RNA produced a minimum of 5.5 micrograms from each sample.

The clonotype originates from an older man in good health. J is TRBJ2-1 and V is TRBV6-2 or TRBV6-3, with 10 nucleotides matching TRBD2. The sequenced material came from blood. CDR3 region: CASSGLAIGEQFF. The CDR3 nucleotides are TGTGCCAGCTCGGGACTAGCGATCGGTGAGCAGTTCTTC.